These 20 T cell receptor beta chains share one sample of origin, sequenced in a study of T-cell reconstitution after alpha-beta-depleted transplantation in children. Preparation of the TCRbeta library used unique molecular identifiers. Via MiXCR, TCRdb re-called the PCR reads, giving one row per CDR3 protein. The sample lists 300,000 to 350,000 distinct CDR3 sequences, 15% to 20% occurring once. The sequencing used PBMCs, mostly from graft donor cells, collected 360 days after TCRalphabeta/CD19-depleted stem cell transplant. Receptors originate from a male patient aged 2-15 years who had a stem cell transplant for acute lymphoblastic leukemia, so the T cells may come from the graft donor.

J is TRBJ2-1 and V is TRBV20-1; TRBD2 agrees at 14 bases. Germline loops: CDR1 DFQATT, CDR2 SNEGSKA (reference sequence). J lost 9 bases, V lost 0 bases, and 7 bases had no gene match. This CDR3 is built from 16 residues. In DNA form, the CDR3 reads TGCAGTGCTAGAGATCCGGGACTAGCGGGAGAACTTGAGCAGTTCTTC. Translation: CSARDPGLAGELEQFF.

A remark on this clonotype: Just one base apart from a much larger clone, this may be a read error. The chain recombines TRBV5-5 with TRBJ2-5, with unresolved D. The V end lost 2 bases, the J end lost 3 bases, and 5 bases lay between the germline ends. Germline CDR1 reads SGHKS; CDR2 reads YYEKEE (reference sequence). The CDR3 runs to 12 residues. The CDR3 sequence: CASSFLEETQYF. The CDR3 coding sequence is TGTGCCAGCAGCTTCCTAGAAGAGACCCAGTACTTC.

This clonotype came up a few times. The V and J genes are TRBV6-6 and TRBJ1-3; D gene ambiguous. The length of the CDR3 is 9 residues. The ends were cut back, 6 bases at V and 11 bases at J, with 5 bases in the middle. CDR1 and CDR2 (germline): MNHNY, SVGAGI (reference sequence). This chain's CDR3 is CASSPPIYF. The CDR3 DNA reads TGTGCCAGCAGCCCCCCCATATATTTT.

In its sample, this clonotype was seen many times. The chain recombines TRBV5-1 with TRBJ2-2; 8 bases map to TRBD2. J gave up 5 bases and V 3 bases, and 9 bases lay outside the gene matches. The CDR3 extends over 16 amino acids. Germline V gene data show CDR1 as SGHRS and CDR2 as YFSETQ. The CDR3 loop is CASSSGTGTRTGELFF. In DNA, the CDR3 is TGCGCCAGCAGCTCAGGAACCGGGACTAGAACCGGGGAGCTGTTTTTT.

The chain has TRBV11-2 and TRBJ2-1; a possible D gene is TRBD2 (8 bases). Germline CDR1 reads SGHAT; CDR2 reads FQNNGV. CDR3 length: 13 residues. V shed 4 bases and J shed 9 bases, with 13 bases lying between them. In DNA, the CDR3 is TGTGCCAGCAGCTCGACAGGGACTAGTGAGCAGTTCTTC. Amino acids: CASSSTGTSEQFF.

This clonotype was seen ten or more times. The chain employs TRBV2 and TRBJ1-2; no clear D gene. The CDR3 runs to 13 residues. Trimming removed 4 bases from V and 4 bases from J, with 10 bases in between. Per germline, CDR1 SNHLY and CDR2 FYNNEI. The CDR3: CASSGARIYGYTF. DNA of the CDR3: TGTGCCAGCAGTGGCGCACGGATCTATGGCTACACCTTC.

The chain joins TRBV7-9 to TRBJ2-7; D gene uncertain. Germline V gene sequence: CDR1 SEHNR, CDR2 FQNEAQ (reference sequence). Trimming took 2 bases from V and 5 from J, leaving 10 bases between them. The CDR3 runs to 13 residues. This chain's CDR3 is CASSLLVEHEQYF. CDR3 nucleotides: TGTGCCAGCAGCTTACTAGTTGAACACGAGCAGTACTTC.

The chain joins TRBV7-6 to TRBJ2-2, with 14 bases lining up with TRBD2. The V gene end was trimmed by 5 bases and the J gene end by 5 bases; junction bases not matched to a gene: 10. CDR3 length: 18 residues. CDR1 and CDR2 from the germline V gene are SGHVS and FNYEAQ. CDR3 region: CASSPPTSGRAITGELFF. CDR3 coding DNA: TGTGCCAGCAGCCCGCCGACTAGCGGGAGGGCGATAACCGGGGAGCTGTTTTTT. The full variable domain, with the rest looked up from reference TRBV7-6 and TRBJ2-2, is GAGVSQSPRYKVTKRGQDVALRCDPISGHVSLYWYRQALGQGPEFLTYFNYEAQQDKSGLPNDRFSAERPEGSISTLTIQRTEQRDSAMYRCASSPPTSGRAITGELFFGEGSRLTVL.

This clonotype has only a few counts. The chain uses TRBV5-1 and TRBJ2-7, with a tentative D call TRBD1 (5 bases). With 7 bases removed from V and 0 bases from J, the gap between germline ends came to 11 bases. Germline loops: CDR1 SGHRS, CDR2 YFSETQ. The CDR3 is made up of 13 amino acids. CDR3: CASSTGFSYEQYF. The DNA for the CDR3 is TGCGCCAGCTCAACAGGCTTCTCCTACGAGCAGTACTTC.

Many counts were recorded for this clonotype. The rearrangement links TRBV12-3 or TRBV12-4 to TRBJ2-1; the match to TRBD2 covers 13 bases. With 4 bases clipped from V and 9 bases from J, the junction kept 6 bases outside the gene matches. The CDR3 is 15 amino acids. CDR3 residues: CASSSGLAGAGEQFF. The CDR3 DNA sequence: TGTGCCAGCAGTTCAGGACTAGCGGGAGCTGGTGAGCAGTTCTTC.

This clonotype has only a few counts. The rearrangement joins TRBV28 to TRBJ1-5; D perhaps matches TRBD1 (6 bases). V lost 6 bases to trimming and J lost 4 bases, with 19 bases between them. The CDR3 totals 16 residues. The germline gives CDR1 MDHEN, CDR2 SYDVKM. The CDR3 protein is CASSYPTGRPNQPQHF. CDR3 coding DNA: TGTGCCAGCAGCTATCCAACAGGGAGACCGAATCAGCCCCAGCATTTT.

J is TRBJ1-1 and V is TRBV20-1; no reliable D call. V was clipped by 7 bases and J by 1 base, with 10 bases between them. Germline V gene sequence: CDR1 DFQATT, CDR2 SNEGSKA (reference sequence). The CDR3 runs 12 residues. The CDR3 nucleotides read TGCAGTGTCCTAAGGTCGAACACTGAAGCTTTCTTT. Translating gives CSVLRSNTEAFF.

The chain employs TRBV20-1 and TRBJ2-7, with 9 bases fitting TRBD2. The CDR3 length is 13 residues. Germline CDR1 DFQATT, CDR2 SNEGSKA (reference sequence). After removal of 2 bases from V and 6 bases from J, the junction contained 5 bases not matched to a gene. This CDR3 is CSARNLAGTEQYF. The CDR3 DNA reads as TGCAGTGCTAGAAATCTAGCGGGAACCGAGCAGTACTTC.

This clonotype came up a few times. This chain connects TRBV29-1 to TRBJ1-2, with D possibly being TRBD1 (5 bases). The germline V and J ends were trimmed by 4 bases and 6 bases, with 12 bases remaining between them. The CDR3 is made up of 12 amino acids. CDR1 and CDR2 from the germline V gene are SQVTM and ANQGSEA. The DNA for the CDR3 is TGCAGCGTTGTGGGGGGGACGGATGGCTACACCTTC. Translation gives CSVVGGTDGYTF. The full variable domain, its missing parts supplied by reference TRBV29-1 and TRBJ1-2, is SAVISQKPSRDICQRGTSLTIQCQVDSQVTMMFWYRQQPGQSLTLIATANQGSEATYESGFVIDKFPISRPNLTFSTLTVSNMSPEDSSIYLCSVVGGTDGYTFGSGTRLTVV.

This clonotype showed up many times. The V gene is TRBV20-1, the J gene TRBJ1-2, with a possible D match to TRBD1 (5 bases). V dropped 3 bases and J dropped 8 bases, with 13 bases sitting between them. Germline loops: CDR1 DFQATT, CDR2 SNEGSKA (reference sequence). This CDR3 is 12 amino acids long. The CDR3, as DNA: TGCAGTGCTAGTATTGGGGGGAACGGCTACACCTTC. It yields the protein CSASIGGNGYTF.

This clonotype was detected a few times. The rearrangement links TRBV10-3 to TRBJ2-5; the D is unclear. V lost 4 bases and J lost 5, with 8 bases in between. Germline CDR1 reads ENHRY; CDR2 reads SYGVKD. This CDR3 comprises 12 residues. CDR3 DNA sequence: TGTGCCATCAGTGCTAGAGCCGAGACCCAGTACTTC. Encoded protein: CAISARAETQYF.

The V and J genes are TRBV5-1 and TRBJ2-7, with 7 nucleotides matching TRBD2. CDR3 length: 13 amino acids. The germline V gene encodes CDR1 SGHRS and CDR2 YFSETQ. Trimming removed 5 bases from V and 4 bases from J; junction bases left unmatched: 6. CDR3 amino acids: CASRASGLYEQYF. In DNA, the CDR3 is TGCGCCAGCAGGGCTAGCGGACTGTACGAGCAGTACTTC.

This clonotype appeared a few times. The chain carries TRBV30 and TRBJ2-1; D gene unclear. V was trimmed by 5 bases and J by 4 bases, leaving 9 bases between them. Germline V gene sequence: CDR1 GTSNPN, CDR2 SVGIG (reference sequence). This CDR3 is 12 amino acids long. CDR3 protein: CAWGVQYNEQFF. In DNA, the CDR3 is TGTGCCTGGGGAGTCCAATACAATGAGCAGTTCTTC.

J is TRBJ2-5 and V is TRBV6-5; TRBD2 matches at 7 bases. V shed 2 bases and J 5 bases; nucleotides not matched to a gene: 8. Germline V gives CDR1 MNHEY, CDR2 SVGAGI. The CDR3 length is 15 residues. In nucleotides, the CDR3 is TGTGCCAGCAGTTACGGAGGGAGGGCCGTGGAGACCCAGTACTTC. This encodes CASSYGGRAVETQYF.

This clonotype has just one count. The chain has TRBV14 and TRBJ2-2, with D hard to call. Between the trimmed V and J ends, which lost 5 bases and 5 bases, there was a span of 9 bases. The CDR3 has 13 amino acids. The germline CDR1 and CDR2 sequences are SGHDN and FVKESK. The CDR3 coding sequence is TGTGCCAGCAGCGTGGTACGGACCGGGGAGCTGTTTTTT. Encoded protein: CASSVVRTGELFF.